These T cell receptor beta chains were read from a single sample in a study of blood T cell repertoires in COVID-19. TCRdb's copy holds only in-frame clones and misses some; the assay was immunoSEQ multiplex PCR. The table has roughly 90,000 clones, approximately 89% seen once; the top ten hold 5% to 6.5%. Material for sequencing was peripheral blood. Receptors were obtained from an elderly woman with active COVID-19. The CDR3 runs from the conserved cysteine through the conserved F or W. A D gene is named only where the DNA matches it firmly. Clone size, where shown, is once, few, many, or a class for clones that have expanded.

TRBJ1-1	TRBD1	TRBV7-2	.	CASSYQGQGNTEAFF	TGTGCCAGCAGCTACCAGGGACAGGGGAACACTGAAGCTTTCTTT
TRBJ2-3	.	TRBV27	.	CASSLIRGDTQYF	TGTGCCAGCAGTTTGATCAGGGGAGATACGCAGTATTTT
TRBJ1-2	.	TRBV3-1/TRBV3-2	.	CASSRSGGYTF	TGTGCCAGCAGCCGCTCAGGTGGCTACACCTTC
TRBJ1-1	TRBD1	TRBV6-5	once	CASSYSRGQTEAFF	TGTGCCAGCAGTTATTCCAGGGGGCAAACTGAAGCTTTCTTT
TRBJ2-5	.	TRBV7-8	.	CASSLQRQETQYF	TGTGCCAGCAGCTTACAGCGGCAAGAGACCCAGTACTTC
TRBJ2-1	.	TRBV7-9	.	CASSFDSYNEQFF	TGTGCCAGCAGCTTCGACAGCTACAATGAGCAGTTCTTC
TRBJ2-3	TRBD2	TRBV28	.	CASSRGTSGRRDTQYF	TGTGCCAGCAGTCGCGGGACTAGCGGGAGAAGGGATACGCAGTATTTT
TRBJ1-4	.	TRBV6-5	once	CASSYSGQREKLFF	TGTGCCAGCAGTTACTCGGGTCAGCGGGAAAAACTGTTTTTT
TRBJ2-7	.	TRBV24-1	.	CATSEGGFYEQYF	TGTGCCACCAGTGAGGGGGGTTTCTACGAGCAGTACTTC
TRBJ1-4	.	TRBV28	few	CASSLVATNEKLFF	TGTGCCAGCAGTTTAGTCGCAACTAATGAAAAACTGTTTTTT
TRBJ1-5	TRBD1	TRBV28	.	CASSFKYRGSQPQHF	TGTGCCAGCAGTTTCAAATACAGGGGGTCTCAGCCCCAGCATTTT
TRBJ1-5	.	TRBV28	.	CASGGGAPRSQHF	TGTGCCAGCGGAGGAGGGGCCCCCCGGTCCCAGCATTTT
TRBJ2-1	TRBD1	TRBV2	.	CASSDAGTGLNEQFF	TGTGCCAGCAGTGACGCGGGGACAGGGTTGAATGAGCAGTTCTTC
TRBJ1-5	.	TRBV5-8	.	CASSLGHYSNQPQHF	TGTGCCAGCAGCTTGGGACATTATAGCAATCAGCCCCAGCATTTT
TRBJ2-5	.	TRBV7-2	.	CASSSLSWQETQYF	TGTGCCAGCAGCTCCCTATCGTGGCAAGAGACCCAGTACTTC
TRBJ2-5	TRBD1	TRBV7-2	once	CASSSRDSVGTQYF	TGTGCCAGCAGCTCCCGGGACAGCGTCGGGACCCAGTACTTC
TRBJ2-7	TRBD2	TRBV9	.	CASSGTSGSYEQYF	TGTGCCAGCAGCGGGACTAGCGGGAGCTACGAGCAGTACTTC
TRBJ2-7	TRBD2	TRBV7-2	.	CASSLVGLAGSYEQYF	TGTGCCAGCAGCTTAGTAGGGCTAGCGGGATCCTACGAGCAGTACTTC
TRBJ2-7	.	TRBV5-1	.	CASSSTASASSYEQYF	TGCGCCAGCAGCTCAACCGCTAGCGCAAGCTCCTACGAGCAGTACTTC
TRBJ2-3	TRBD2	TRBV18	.	CASSPGLAKDTQYF	TGTGCCAGCTCACCGGGACTAGCAAAAGATACGCAGTATTTT
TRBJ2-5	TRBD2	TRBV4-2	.	CASSQGLAGGQETQYF	TGTGCCAGCAGCCAGGGACTAGCGGGAGGTCAAGAGACCCAGTACTTC
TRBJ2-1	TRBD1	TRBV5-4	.	CASSSGQGLNNEQFF	TGTGCCAGCAGCTCGGGACAGGGCTTAAACAATGAGCAGTTCTTC
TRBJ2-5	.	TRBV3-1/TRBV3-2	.	CASSRREQETQYF	TGTGCCAGCAGCCGCCGGGAGCAAGAGACCCAGTACTTC
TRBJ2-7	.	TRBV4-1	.	CASSQEPHWDISYEQYF	TGCGCCAGCAGCCAAGAACCCCATTGGGACATCTCCTACGAGCAGTACTTC
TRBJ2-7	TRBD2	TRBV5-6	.	CASRMWGGTSGSYEQYF	TGTGCCAGCAGAATGTGGGGCGGGACTAGCGGTTCCTACGAGCAGTACTTC
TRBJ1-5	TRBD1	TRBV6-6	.	CASSPQGAGGDQPQHF	TGTGCCAGCAGCCCCCAAGGGGCAGGGGGAGATCAGCCCCAGCATTTT
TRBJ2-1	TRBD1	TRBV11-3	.	CASSFEQGANYNEQFF	TGTGCCAGCAGCTTTGAACAGGGGGCTAATTACAATGAGCAGTTCTTC
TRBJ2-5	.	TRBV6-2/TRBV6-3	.	CASSYSTGVGETQYF	TGTGCCAGCAGTTACTCTACGGGAGTTGGAGAGACCCAGTACTTC
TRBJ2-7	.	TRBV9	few	CASSLTSTTYEQYF	TGTGCCAGCAGTCTTACTAGTACAACCTACGAGCAGTACTTC
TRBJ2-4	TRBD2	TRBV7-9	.	CASSRESGVKNIQYF	TGTGCCAGCAGTCGGGAGAGCGGGGTCAAAAACATTCAGTACTTC
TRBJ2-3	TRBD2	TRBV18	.	CASSPPTGGGTQYF	TGTGCCAGCTCACCACCCACGGGAGGAGGTACGCAGTATTTT
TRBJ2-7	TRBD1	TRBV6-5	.	CASSDRVSSYEQYF	TGTGCCAGCAGCGACAGGGTAAGCTCCTACGAGCAGTACTTC
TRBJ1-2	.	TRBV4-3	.	CASSQEVNNNYGYTF	TGCGCCAGCAGCCAAGAAGTGAACAACAACTATGGCTACACCTTC
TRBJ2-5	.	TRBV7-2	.	CASSLVGSPGQETQYF	TGTGCCAGCAGCTTAGTTGGCAGCCCCGGGCAAGAGACCCAGTACTTC
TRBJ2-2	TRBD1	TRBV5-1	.	CASSLQTGANTGELFF	TGCGCCAGCAGCTTACAAACAGGGGCTAACACCGGGGAGCTGTTTTTT
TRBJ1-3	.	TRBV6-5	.	CASTSMGEVGNTIYF	TGTGCCAGCACCTCGATGGGGGAGGTTGGAAACACCATATATTTT
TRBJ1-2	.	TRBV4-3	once	CASSQDFLNSGNHGYTF	TGCGCCAGCAGCCAAGATTTTTTGAACAGCGGAAATCATGGCTACACCTTC
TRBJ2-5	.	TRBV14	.	CASSQDTSWQETQYF	TGTGCCAGCAGCCAAGACACTAGCTGGCAAGAGACCCAGTACTTC
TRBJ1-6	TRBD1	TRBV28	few	CASSRTGTEYNSPLHF	TGTGCCAGCAGTCGAACCGGGACAGAGTATAATTCACCCCTCCACTTT
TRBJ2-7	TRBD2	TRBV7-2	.	CASSLSSGRIYEQYF	TGTGCCAGCAGCCTTAGTAGCGGGAGGATCTACGAGCAGTACTTC
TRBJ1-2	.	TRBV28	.	CASSWSKNYGYTF	TGTGCCAGCAGTTGGAGCAAAAACTATGGCTACACCTTC
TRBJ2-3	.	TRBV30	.	CAWSVQGVEDTQYF	TGTGCCTGGAGTGTACAGGGCGTAGAAGATACGCAGTATTTT
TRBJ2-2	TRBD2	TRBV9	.	CASSFGFGGDYTGELFF	TGTGCCAGCAGCTTTGGCTTCGGGGGGGACTACACCGGGGAGCTGTTTTTT
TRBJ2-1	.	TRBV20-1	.	CSATETAYNEQFF	TGCAGTGCTACTGAGACAGCCTACAATGAGCAGTTCTTC
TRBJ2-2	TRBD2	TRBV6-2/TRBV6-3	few	CASSLYPLAGEHTGELFF	TGTGCCAGCAGCCTTTACCCTCTAGCGGGAGAGCACACCGGGGAGCTGTTTTTT
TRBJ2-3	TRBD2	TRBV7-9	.	CASSRGLAGTDTQYF	TGTGCCAGCAGTCGGGGACTAGCGGGTACAGATACGCAGTATTTT
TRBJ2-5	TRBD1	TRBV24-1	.	CATSEPTGQLGETQYF	TGTGCCACCAGTGAACCTACGGGACAGTTGGGAGAGACCCAGTACTTC
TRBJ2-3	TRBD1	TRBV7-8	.	CASSLASGTGRHF	TGTGCCAGCAGCTTAGCGTCCGGGACAGGGAGGCATTTT
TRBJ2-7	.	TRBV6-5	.	CASMRRHRASHEQYF	TGTGCCAGCATGCGGAGGCACAGGGCGTCCCACGAGCAGTACTTC
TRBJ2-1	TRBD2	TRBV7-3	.	CASSWTSGAHNEQFF	TGTGCCAGCAGCTGGACTAGCGGAGCTCACAATGAGCAGTTCTTC
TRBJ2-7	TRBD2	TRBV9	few	CASSGTSNTYEQYF	TGTGCCAGCAGCGGGACTAGTAATACCTACGAGCAGTACTTC
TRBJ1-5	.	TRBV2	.	CASRTDRTNQPQHF	TGTGCCAGCAGAACCGACAGAACCAATCAGCCCCAGCATTTT